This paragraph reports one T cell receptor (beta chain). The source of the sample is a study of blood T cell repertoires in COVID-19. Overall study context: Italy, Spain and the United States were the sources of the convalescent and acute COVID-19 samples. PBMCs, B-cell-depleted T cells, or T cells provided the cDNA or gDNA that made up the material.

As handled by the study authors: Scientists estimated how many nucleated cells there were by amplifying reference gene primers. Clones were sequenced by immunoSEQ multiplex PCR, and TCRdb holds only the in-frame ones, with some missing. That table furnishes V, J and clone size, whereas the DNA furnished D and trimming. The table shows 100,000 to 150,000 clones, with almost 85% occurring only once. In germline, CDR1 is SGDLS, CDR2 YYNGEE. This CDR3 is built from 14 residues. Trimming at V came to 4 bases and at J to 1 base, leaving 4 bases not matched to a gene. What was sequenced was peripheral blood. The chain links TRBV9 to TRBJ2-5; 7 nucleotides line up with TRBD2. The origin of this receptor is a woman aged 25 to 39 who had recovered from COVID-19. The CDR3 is CASSHGTTQETQYF. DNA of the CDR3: TGTGCCAGCAGCCACGGGACTACCCAAGAGACCCAGTACTTC.